The next 7 T cell receptor beta chains were all read from a single sample in a study of shared clonotypes between healthy human individuals (dated by TCRdb to the early 2020s). The library was generated by the immunoSEQ multiplex PCR assay. TCRdb carries this immuneACCESS record with in-frame sequences only. Its versions omit some clonotypes, under half of them owing to an unresolved V gene in the studies checked, with the rest unexplained. The sample table records fewer than 1.4 million clones; around 78% of these occur just once. The ten largest make up 0.61% of the sample. Sequenced input: memory CD4+ T cells from PBMCs. The label giving this sample's cell subset or site can be read as: CD45RA-negative fraction. These TCRs come from a man younger than 35 in good health. Some clones in this sample may be carry-over from other donors' samples.

CDR3 nucleotides: TGTGCCAGCAGGCAGGACCTTTCGAGGTACAATGAGCAGTTCTTC. It translates to CASRQDLSRYNEQFF. The gene calls are TRBV6-5 and TRBJ2-1; D gene unclear. Between the trimmed V and J ends, which lost 6 bases and 4 bases, there was a span of 16 bases. The V gene's germline CDR1 is MNHEY and CDR2 SVGAGI. The CDR3 is made up of 15 amino acids.

The V call is TRBV28, the J call TRBJ2-3; TRBD1 agrees at 7 bases. The CDR3 has 16 residues. Germline trimming cut 6 bases from V and 3 bases from J; bases unmatched to any gene: 12. Looked up from germline, CDR1 is MDHEN and CDR2 is SYDVKM. DNA of the CDR3: TGTGCCAGCAGGCGAGAAGGGGGCTTTAGAACAGATACGCAGTATTTT. It specifies CASRREGGFRTDTQYF.

The chain uses TRBV18 and TRBJ2-7; tentative D call: TRBD2 (5 bases). The V gene lost 4 bases and the J gene lost 5 bases, with 12 bases spanning the gap. Per the germline V gene, CDR1 is KGHSH and CDR2 is LQKENI. This CDR3 has 13 amino acids. This CDR3 reads CASSRWLGDEQYF. The CDR3 nucleotides read TGTGCCAGCTCACGGTGGCTCGGGGACGAGCAGTACTTC.

The rearrangement joins TRBV2 to TRBJ1-5, with TRBD1 matching 8 bases. The germline V gene has CDR1 SNHLY and CDR2 FYNNEI. This CDR3 has 15 amino acids. The junction had 10 bases not matched to a gene; V was cut back by 5 bases and J by 7 bases. The CDR3 region has the DNA TGTGCCAGCAGTCAAGGACAGGGCGGGGGACAGCCCCAGCATTTT. This encodes CASSQGQGGGQPQHF. The full variable domain, its missing parts supplied by reference TRBV2 and TRBJ1-5, is EPEVTQTPSHQVTQMGQEVILRCVPISNHLYFYWYRQILGQKVEFLVSFYNNEISEKSEIFDDQFSVERPDGSNFTLKIRSTKLEDSAMYFCASSQGQGGGQPQHFGDGTRLSIL.

The J gene is TRBJ2-1, the V gene TRBV7-2; weak D call: TRBD2 (5 bases). The CDR3 runs to 14 residues. Germline CDR1 reads SGHTA; CDR2 reads FQGNSA. Trimming cost V 8 bases and J 0 bases, with 11 bases left between them. The CDR3 loop is CASRGGSSYNEQFF. CDR3 bases: TGTGCCAGCCGGGGTGGGAGCTCCTACAATGAGCAGTTCTTC.

The table lists this clone with a few counts. This sequence joins TRBV7-7 and TRBJ1-1; maybe TRBD1 (6 bases). With 5 bases removed from V and 1 base from J, the gap between germline ends came to 11 bases. Germline V gene sequence: CDR1 SSHAT, CDR2 FNYEAQ (reference sequence). CDR3 size: 14 residues. The CDR3 DNA sequence: TGTGCCAGCAGCCCCCAGGGGCAGAACACTGAAGCTTTCTTT. Translated: CASSPQGQNTEAFF.

This rearrangement joins TRBV28 to TRBJ1-4; maybe TRBD1 (5 bases). CDR3 size: 16 residues. The V gene's germline CDR1 is MDHEN and CDR2 SYDVKM. The V gene lost 6 bases and the J gene lost 3 bases, with 17 bases spanning the gap. For the CDR3, the DNA is TGTGCCAGCAGCCCTCACCCCGGGGCGGCTAATGAAAAACTGTTTTTT. Its translation is CASSPHPGAANEKLFF.